The clone carrying this TCR beta chain came up many times. Its cognate antigen is unknown. The data belong to a study of T cell repertoires in cytomegalovirus infection. Study context: The authors relied on CMV epitopes, both recently identified HLA-C-restricted and well-studied HLA-B-restricted. Indications of both CMV infection and matching HLA type were provided by public TCR beta signatures.

Notes on the study in general: CMV-specific TCR beta clonotypes restricted by HLA-C were the ones dominating the ex vivo response. Carriers of CMV and the relevant HLA type were discriminated by public TCR beta frequency.

The V and J ends lost 2 bases and 0 bases, in that order; junction bases with no gene match: 2. The CDR3 totals 16 residues. Germline values: CDR1 SGHTA, CDR2 FQGNSA. TCRdb called the reads again in MiXCR, with one record for every CDR3 protein. The data contain 450,000 to 600,000 distinct CDR3 sequences, 33% of them seen just once; the ten biggest clones take up about a sixth. The specimen was cultured PBMCs, collected from culture after CMV antigen stimulation. The chain employs TRBV7-2 and TRBJ1-3; 9 bases are shared with TRBD1. The sequence came from a human donor in good health (CMV status not recorded). Some clones in this sample may be carry-over from other donors' samples. The CDR3 sequence is CASSLPGQGSGNTIYF. The CDR3 DNA sequence: TGTGCCAGCAGCTTACCGGGACAGGGCTCTGGAAACACCATATATTTT.